This TCR beta chain is drawn from a study of T cells in Graves' hyperthyroidism and ophthalmopathy. Study-wide results and limits: Model-based prediction identified ophthalmopathy a median about 6 months prior to its onset.

In the case of this clonotype: Its cognate antigen is unknown.

Amplified regions were TCR beta CDR3 sequences from RNA transcripts. A first-round RT-PCR of the TCR CDR3 used the HTBI primer set. TCRdb re-called the multiplex PCR reads through MiXCR, storing one row per CDR3 protein. Here the sample spans about 580,000 distinct CDR3 sequences, about 43% being singletons. Per germline, CDR1 LNHNV and CDR2 YYDKDF (reference sequence). This CDR3 comprises 15 residues. The V gene lost 1 base and the J gene lost 1 base, with 10 bases spanning the gap. Sequencing used peripheral blood or thyroid tissue (not recorded which). This receptor was taken from a woman aged 18-29 years with Graves' hyperthyroidism. The V and J genes are TRBV15 and TRBJ1-1; D gene ambiguous. The CDR3 spells CATSRGKVANTEAFF. The CDR3 bases are TGTGCCACCAGCAGAGGAAAGGTCGCGAACACTGAAGCTTTCTTT.